Listed below are T cell receptor beta chains from one sample, sequenced in a study of tumor and adjacent non-tumor tissue in lung cancer. MiXCR, run by TCRdb on the multiplex PCR reads, gives a single entry per CDR3 protein. The data show roughly 120,000 distinct CDR3 sequences, with over 75% seen just once and approximately 22% held by the top ten. The specimen was lung tumor tissue. The receptor source for this set is an older man with non-small cell lung cancer. Both conserved end residues are part of each CDR3. A D gene is named only where the DNA matches it firmly. Clone size, where shown, is once, few, many, or a class for clones that have expanded.

V	J	size	D	CDR3	DNA
TRBV4-2	TRBJ2-7	medium-sized	NA	CASSHTTGPRTGEQYF	TGTGCCAGCAGCCATACGACGGGACCGAGAACTGGCGAGCAGTACTTC
TRBV6-1	TRBJ2-7	NA	NA	CASSDPTLTYKQYF	TGTGCCAGCAGTGACCCGACGCTTACTTACAAGCAATACTTC
TRBV6-5	TRBJ1-1	once	NA	CANSYHSRVSSSANTEAFF	TGTGCCAACAGTTACCACTCGAGGGTATCCTCTTCCGCGAACACTGAAGCTTTCTTT
TRBV10-1	TRBJ2-1	NA	NA	CANSGGESSCNEQFF	TGCGCCAACAGTGGAGGCGAATCCTCCTGCAATGAGCAGTTCTTC
TRBV6-5	TRBJ2-7	NA	TRBD2	CAVGRRLAGSNEQYF	TGTGCCGTCGGAAGGAGACTAGCGGGTTCTAACGAACAGTACTTC
TRBV29-1	TRBJ2-2	NA	TRBD2	CSDYVAGGAGELFF	TGCAGCGATTACGTAGCGGGGGGCGCCGGGGAGCTGTTTTTT
TRBV6-1	TRBJ1-6	medium-sized	TRBD1	CASRGQANSPLHF	TGTGCCAGCCGTGGACAGGCGAATTCACCCCTCCACTTT
TRBV11-2	TRBJ1-1	few	NA	CASSPPSVGSTEAFF	TGTGCCAGCAGCCCCCCCAGCGTTGGGAGCACCGAAGCTTTCTTT
TRBV20-1	TRBJ1-4	NA	TRBD1	CSVSGTGGSNWNEKLFF	TGCAGTGTGAGTGGGACAGGGGGGTCGAACTGGAATGAAAAACTGTTTTTT
TRBV28	TRBJ1-4	NA	TRBD1	CASSWTGESEKLFF	TGTGCCAGCAGTTGGACAGGGGAATCGGAAAAACTGTTTTTC
TRBV2	TRBJ2-1	NA	NA	CISSRQSSYNERSF	TGTATCAGCAGTCGACAGAGCTCCTACAATGAGCGGTCCTTC
TRBV6-5	TRBJ1-2	once	NA	CASSYLGGLSGHTF	TGTGCCAGCAGTTATCTCGGGGGGTTGAGTGGCCACACCTTC
TRBV10-2	TRBJ1-5	once	TRBD1	CARKTDRGVSNRPQHF	TGTGCCAGGAAAACCGACAGGGGTGTTAGCAATCGGCCCCAGCATTTT
TRBV19	TRBJ1-1	NA	TRBD1	CASSLPDRGLGTEAFF	TGTGCCAGTAGTCTCCCGGACAGGGGGCTAGGCACTGAAGCTTTCTTT
TRBV11-3	TRBJ1-5	NA	TRBD1	CASSLTGEDQPQHF	TGTGCCAGCAGCCTAACAGGGGAAGATCAGCCCCAGCATTTT
TRBV6-2/TRBV6-3	TRBJ2-7	once	NA	CASRLGGPNYGQYF	TGTGCCAGCAGACTAGGGGGACCGAACTACGGGCAGTACTTC
TRBV6-2/TRBV6-3	TRBJ2-7	NA	TRBD2	CASASGTSEYEQYF	TGTGCCAGCGCTTCCGGGACTAGCGAGTACGAACAGTACTTC